This T cell receptor beta chain was identified in a study of Ad26.COV2.S vaccination and SARS-CoV-2 variants. Broader study findings: Individuals receiving vaccine had higher spike-specific TCR breadth than placebo recipients did. With respect to non-spike TCR breadth, vaccine and placebo recipients were similar. There was reportedly substantial breadth in spike-specific CD8+ and CD4+ T cell responses after vaccination.

Comments on this clone: Its antigen remains unidentified.

Profiled with immunoSEQ multiplex PCR; TCRdb holds only in-frame clones, not every one. The top ten clones hold more than 4.5% of a sample with approximately 150,000 clones, 75% to 90% of them seen once. The V gene lost 4 bases and the J gene lost 5 bases, with 17 bases spanning the gap. Germline CDR1 GTSNPN, CDR2 SVGIG (reference sequence). The length of the CDR3 is 14 residues. The chain is built from TRBV30 and TRBJ2-5, with D perhaps assigned TRBD1 or TRBD2 (6 bases each). This TCR derives from a human donor who had recovered from COVID-19. The input for sequencing was peripheral blood, taken after recovery from COVID-19. The chain's CDR3 is CAWTQGGKVETQYF. Written as DNA, the CDR3 is TGTGCCTGGACCCAAGGGGGGAAAGTCGAGACCCAGTACTTC. Full variable domain (missing parts from reference TRBV30 and TRBJ2-5): SQTIHQWPATLVQPVGSPLSLECTVEGTSNPNLYWYRQAAGRGLQLLFYSVGIGQISSEVPQNLSASRPQDRQFILSSKKLLLSDSGFYLCAWTQGGKVETQYFGPGTRLLVL.